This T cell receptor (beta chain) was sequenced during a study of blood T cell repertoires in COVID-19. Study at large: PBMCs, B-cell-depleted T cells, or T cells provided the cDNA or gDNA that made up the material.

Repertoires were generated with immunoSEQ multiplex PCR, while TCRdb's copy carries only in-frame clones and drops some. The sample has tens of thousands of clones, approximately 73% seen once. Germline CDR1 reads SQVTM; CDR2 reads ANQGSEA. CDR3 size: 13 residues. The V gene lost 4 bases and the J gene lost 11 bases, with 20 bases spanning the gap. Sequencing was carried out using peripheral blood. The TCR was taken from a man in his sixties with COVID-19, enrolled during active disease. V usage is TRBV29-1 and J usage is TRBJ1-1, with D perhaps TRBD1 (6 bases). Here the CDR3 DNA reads TGCAGCGTTGCTTCGTTTGGGGACATGGGGGCTTTCTTT. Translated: CSVASFGDMGAFF.